This T cell receptor (beta chain) was sequenced during a study of OX40 agonist ivuxolimab in advanced cancers. This table comes from immunoSEQ multiplex PCR, and its TCRdb copy is limited to in-frame clones, with some not included. Of around 29,000 clones detected, around 90% appear once; the ten largest clones hold roughly 19%. V lost 0 bases and J 2 bases, leaving 7 bases between the germline ends. The CDR3 has 14 residues. Per the germline V gene, CDR1 is MNHNY and CDR2 is SVGAGI (reference sequence). The sequence came from an adult with an advanced solid tumor such as melanoma, head and neck, liver or kidney cancer. V usage is TRBV6-6 and J usage is TRBJ1-2, with D unresolved. The source material was CD4+ or CD8+ T cells sorted from blood, sampled in a trial of the OX40 agonist ivuxolimab. CDR3 sequence (DNA): TGTGCCAGCAGTTACTCATCACGGAACTATGGCTACACCTTC. Its translation: CASSYSSRNYGYTF.